Listed here are 22 T cell receptor beta chains from one sample, sequenced in a study of T-cell reconstitution after alpha-beta-depleted transplantation in children. Unique molecular identifiers were used to barcode this TCRbeta library. TCRdb itself ran the PCR reads through MiXCR, one entry per CDR3 protein. This table has hundreds of thousands of distinct CDR3 sequences, 15% to 20% appearing once. This material consisted of PBMCs from the stem cell graft donor, taken from the stem cell graft. The receptors stem from a human donor who donated a stem cell graft to a child with acute myeloid leukemia.

The chain employs TRBV9 and TRBJ1-5, with 10 bases that match TRBD1. The CDR3 is made up of 19 amino acids. Trimming at V came to 3 bases and at J to 5 bases, leaving 17 bases not matched to a gene. The germline V gene has CDR1 SGDLS and CDR2 YYNGEE. As DNA, the CDR3 is TGTGCCAGCAGCGCAGGAGGGGGGGGGACAGGGGCCTACTATCAGCCCCAGCATTTT. This encodes CASSAGGGGTGAYYQPQHF. Full variable domain (outside the CDR3, taken from reference TRBV9 and TRBJ1-5): DSGVTQTPKHLITATGQRVTLRCSPRSGDLSVYWYQQSLDQGLQFLIQYYNGEERAKGNILERFSAQQFPDLHSELNLSSLELGDSALYFCASSAGGGGTGAYYQPQHFGDGTRLSIL.

The rearrangement uses TRBV5-1 and TRBJ1-2; D remains ambiguous. The CDR3 is 15 residues long. Germline V gene lookup returns CDR1 SGHRS and CDR2 YFSETQ. With 0 bases removed from V and 4 bases from J, the gap between germline ends came to 13 bases. CDR3 sequence reads: CASSLGEGRGYGYTF. CDR3 in DNA: TGCGCCAGCAGCTTGGGTGAGGGCCGCGGCTATGGCTACACCTTC.

This clonotype occurred a few times. The V and J genes are TRBV18 and TRBJ1-2; 7 bases align to TRBD1. This CDR3 region has 14 residues. The V gene's germline CDR1 is KGHSH and CDR2 LQKENI. Trimming removed 3 bases from V and 8 bases from J; junction bases left unmatched: 9. The CDR3 protein is CASSPYEGADGYTF. CDR3 bases: TGTGCCAGCTCACCGTATGAGGGGGCGGACGGCTACACCTTC.

This clonotype was seen ten or more times. This sequence joins TRBV7-2 and TRBJ2-3, with D perhaps TRBD2 (5 bases). Trimming removed 5 bases from V and 0 bases from J, with 15 bases in between. CDR1 is SGHTA, CDR2 FQGNSA, per germline. The CDR3 length is 16 residues. The CDR3 here is CASSPRPRTSTDTQYF. For the CDR3, the DNA is TGTGCCAGCAGCCCGCGCCCCCGGACTAGCACAGATACGCAGTATTTT. The whole variable domain, filled in from reference TRBV7-2 and TRBJ2-3, reads GAGVSQSPSNKVTEKGKDVELRCDPISGHTALYWYRQSLGQGLEFLIYFQGNSAPDKSGLPSDRFSAERTGGSVSTLTIQRTQQEDSAVYLCASSPRPRTSTDTQYFGPGTRLTVL.

This clonotype was observed a handful of times. The chain joins TRBV5-1 to TRBJ1-1; D is unclear. Trimming shortened V by 3 bases and J by 1 base, and 10 bases separated the two germline ends. The germline V gene has CDR1 SGHRS and CDR2 YFSETQ. There are 14 residues in the CDR3. The CDR3 nucleotides are TGCGCCAGCAGCTCCTACCAAACGAACACTGAAGCTTTCTTT. Translating gives CASSSYQTNTEAFF.

This clonotype was recorded at least ten times. The chain recombines TRBV27 with TRBJ2-3; D is perhaps TRBD1 (5 bases). This CDR3 contains 15 residues. Deletions cut 5 bases from V and 3 bases from J, with 15 bases between. CDR1 is MNHEY, CDR2 SMNVEV, per germline (reference sequence). DNA of the CDR3: TGTGCCAGCAGTCTGCTAGGGCAGGGAACAGATACGCAGTATTTT. Translating it yields CASSLLGQGTDTQYF.

The chain uses TRBV20-1 and TRBJ2-6, with TRBD1 as a possible D gene (5 bases). CDR1 is DFQATT, CDR2 SNEGSKA, per germline (reference sequence). This CDR3 comprises 16 residues. The germline V and J ends were trimmed by 0 bases and 0 bases, with 9 bases remaining between them. The CDR3 DNA is TGCAGTGCTAGAGATGGGGCCCACTCTGGGGCCAACGTCCTGACTTTC. Amino acids: CSARDGAHSGANVLTF.

In its sample, this clonotype was seen many times. The chain recombines TRBV7-8 with TRBJ2-5, with 7 positions matching TRBD1. V gave up 4 bases and J gave up 2 bases; unmatched junction bases: 10. This CDR3 is 16 amino acids long. The V gene's germline CDR1 is SGHVS and CDR2 FQNEAQ. CDR3 nucleotide sequence: TGTGCCAGCAGCTCCGCCGGGACAGAGCTACAAGAGACCCAGTACTTC. Amino acids: CASSSAGTELQETQYF.

At least ten counts were recorded for this clonotype. The chain couples TRBV15 to TRBJ1-3, with unresolved D. CDR1 is LNHNV and CDR2 is YYDKDF in the germline V gene (reference sequence). This CDR3 contains 13 residues. The V gene lost 0 bases and the J gene lost 4 bases, with 4 bases spanning the gap. This CDR3 reads CATSRDRGNTIYF. Written as DNA, the CDR3 is TGTGCCACCAGCAGAGATCGGGGAAACACCATATATTTT.

In nucleotides, the CDR3 is TGTGCCAGCAGGACTGACAGGGTAGTTCTGTACGAGCAGTACTTC. Its protein is CASRTDRVVLYEQYF. The rearrangement joins TRBV6-1 to TRBJ2-7, with 7 bases aligning to TRBD1. The V and J ends lost 6 bases and 4 bases, in that order; junction bases with no gene match: 12. Germline assignment: CDR1 MNHNS and CDR2 SASEGT. The CDR3 sequence is 15 residues long.

The chain recombines TRBV12-3 or TRBV12-4 with TRBJ1-1; no clear D. Trimming cost V 8 bases and J 1 base, with 14 bases left between them. The CDR3 covers 14 residues. Written as DNA, the CDR3 is TGTGCCAGCTGCACGGGCGGAAGGAACACTGAAGCTTTCTTT. Its translation: CASCTGGRNTEAFF.

This clonotype was seen many times. This sequence joins TRBV7-6 and TRBJ2-7; 8 bases agree with TRBD2. Per the germline V gene, CDR1 is SGHVS and CDR2 is FNYEAQ. The V gene end was trimmed by 0 bases and the J gene end by 3 bases; junction bases not matched to a gene: 7. This CDR3 spans 16 amino acids. The DNA of the CDR3 is TGTGCCAGCAGCTTAGCGGTACTAGCGGCCCACTACGAGCAGTACTTC. Translating gives CASSLAVLAAHYEQYF.

The chain couples TRBV7-3 to TRBJ1-1; D unclear. V shed 5 bases and J shed 2 bases, with 12 bases lying between them. Germline V gives CDR1 SGHTA, CDR2 FQGTGA. The CDR3 spans 14 residues. The CDR3 is CASSRGPPNTEAFF. The CDR3 nucleotides read TGTGCCAGCAGCCGAGGTCCCCCAAACACTGAAGCTTTCTTT.

The rearrangement uses TRBV20-1 and TRBJ2-1, with a tentative D call TRBD2 (5 bases). The germline gives CDR1 DFQATT, CDR2 SNEGSKA (reference sequence). CDR3 size: 15 residues. V gave up 6 bases and J gave up 2 bases, with 17 bases separating them. This CDR3 is CSAPSAQRTYNEQFF. The CDR3 nucleotides read TGCAGTGCCCCCTCTGCACAGCGGACCTACAATGAGCAGTTCTTC.

This clonotype occurred a few times. The rearrangement uses TRBV7-2 and TRBJ2-3, with 10 bases fitting TRBD2. Germline lookup yields CDR1 SGHTA and CDR2 FQGNSA. This CDR3 is built from 16 residues. The V gene end was trimmed by 5 bases and the J gene end by 5 bases; junction bases not matched to a gene: 10. The CDR3 sequence is CASSVQRGGRGDTQYF. The CDR3 DNA reads TGTGCCAGCAGCGTGCAGCGGGGGGGCCGAGGAGATACGCAGTATTTT.

The CDR3 sequence is CASSQAGGYLTDTQYF. In nucleotides, the CDR3 is TGCGCCAGCAGCCAAGCCGGGGGTTATCTCACAGATACGCAGTATTTT. This sequence joins TRBV4-1 and TRBJ2-3; a weak D match, TRBD2 (6 bases). Germline CDR1 is MGHRA and CDR2 is YSYEKL. The CDR3 is 16 amino acids. V lost 1 base to trimming and J lost 2 bases, with 13 bases between them.

A word on this clonotype: Just one base apart from a much larger clone, this may be a read error. The chain is built from TRBV29-1 and TRBJ1-2; tentatively, D is TRBD1 (6 bases). The germline gives CDR1 SQVTM, CDR2 ANQGSEA. V gave up 4 bases and J gave up 5 bases, with 14 bases separating them. This CDR3 region has 13 residues. The CDR3 nucleotides read TGCAGCGTTGCCGGGGACATGGGTTATGGCTACACCTTC. Translating gives CSVAGDMGYGYTF.

The rearrangement links TRBV20-1 to TRBJ2-7; unclear D gene. This CDR3 comprises 12 residues. Germline V gives CDR1 DFQATT, CDR2 SNEGSKA (reference sequence). Trimming cost V 0 bases and J 7 bases, with 10 bases left between them. The CDR3 spells CSARDGVGEQYF. CDR3 nucleotides: TGCAGTGCTAGAGATGGGGTTGGTGAGCAGTACTTC.

This clonotype was recorded many times. This CDR3 is CASSSAGRAETQYF. CDR3 DNA sequence: TGTGCCAGCAGCTCCGCCGGGCGGGCAGAGACCCAGTACTTC. The chain links TRBV7-2 to TRBJ2-5; D possibly corresponds to TRBD2 (5 bases). The CDR3 totals 14 residues. Germline CDR1 SGHTA, CDR2 FQGNSA. Trimming shortened V by 4 bases and J by 4 bases, and 13 bases separated the two germline ends.

Ten or more counts support this clonotype. V gene TRBV7-2 combines with J gene TRBJ2-1; weak D call: TRBD2 (6 bases). V was pared by 2 bases and J by 1 base, with 12 bases between. This CDR3 spans 16 amino acids. Germline V gene data show CDR1 as SGHTA and CDR2 as FQGNSA. The CDR3 region is CASSLLAEGSYNEQFF. The CDR3 nucleotides read TGTGCCAGCAGCTTATTAGCGGAAGGATCCTACAATGAGCAGTTCTTC.

The chain combines TRBV10-3 with TRBJ1-2, with D maybe TRBD1 (5 bases). The CDR3 is made up of 13 amino acids. The germline V gene has CDR1 ENHRY and CDR2 SYGVKD. Trimming removed 5 bases at V and 4 bases at J, with 11 bases between. The CDR3: CAISQTEVYGYTF. CDR3 sequence (DNA): TGTGCCATCAGTCAGACAGAAGTCTATGGCTACACCTTC.

This clonotype was seen at least ten times. The chain links TRBV6-2 or TRBV6-3 to TRBJ1-1; TRBD1 aligns across 7 bases. Trimming at V came to 7 bases and at J to 4 bases, leaving 21 bases not matched to a gene. CDR1 is MNHEY and CDR2 is SVGEGT in the germline V gene. The CDR3 totals 18 residues. DNA for the CDR3: TGTGCCAGCATCCTTTACAGGGGAAGCGGGATAGGAGGCACTGAAGCTTTCTTT. Translation gives CASILYRGSGIGGTEAFF.